This TCR beta chain came from a study of identical twins. V gave up 6 bases and J gave up 3 bases; unmatched junction bases: 6. CDR3 length equals 15 residues. TCRdb independently ran MiXCR on the 5' RACE reads; one entry per CDR3 protein. This repertoire shows hundreds of thousands of distinct CDR3 sequences, roughly 8% found once; its top ten account for roughly 0.9%. These data were also filed under a second study, of yellow fever vaccine responses in identical twins. Per that study: Twins showed a vaccine T cell response that reportedly seemed partly convergent, partly personalized.

The chain joins TRBV12-3 or TRBV12-4 to TRBJ2-3; 10 nucleotides line up with TRBD2. This receptor was identified in a woman aged 18-35 years in good health. Sequenced sample: PBMCs. The CDR3 region is CASSPSGSKTDTQYF. In DNA, the CDR3 is TGTGCCAGCAGCCCTAGCGGGAGTAAAACAGATACGCAGTATTTT.